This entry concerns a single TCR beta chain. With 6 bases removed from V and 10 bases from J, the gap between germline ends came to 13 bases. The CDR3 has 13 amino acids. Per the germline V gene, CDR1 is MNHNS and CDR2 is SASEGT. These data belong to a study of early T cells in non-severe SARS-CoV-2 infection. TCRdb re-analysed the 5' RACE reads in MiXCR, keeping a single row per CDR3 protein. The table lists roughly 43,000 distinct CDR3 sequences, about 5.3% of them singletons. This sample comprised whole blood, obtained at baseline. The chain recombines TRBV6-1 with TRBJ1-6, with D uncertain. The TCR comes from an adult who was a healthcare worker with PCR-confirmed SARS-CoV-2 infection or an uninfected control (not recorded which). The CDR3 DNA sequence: TGTGCCAGCAGGGGTACTCAGGACTCACCCCTCCACTTT. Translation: CASRGTQDSPLHF.